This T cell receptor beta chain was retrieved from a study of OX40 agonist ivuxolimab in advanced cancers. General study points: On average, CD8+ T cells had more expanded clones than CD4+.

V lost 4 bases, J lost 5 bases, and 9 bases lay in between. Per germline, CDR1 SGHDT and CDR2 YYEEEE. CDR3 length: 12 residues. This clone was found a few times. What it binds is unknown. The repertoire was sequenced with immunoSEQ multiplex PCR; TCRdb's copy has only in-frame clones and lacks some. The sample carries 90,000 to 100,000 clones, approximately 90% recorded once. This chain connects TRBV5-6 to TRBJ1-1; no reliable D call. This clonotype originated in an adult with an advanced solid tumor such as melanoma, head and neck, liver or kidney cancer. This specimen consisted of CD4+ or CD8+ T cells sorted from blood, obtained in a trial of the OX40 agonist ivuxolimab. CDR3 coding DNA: TGTGCCAGCAGCCTCACGGGGACTGAAGCTTTCTTT. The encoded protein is CASSLTGTEAFF.